The sequence of this T cell receptor beta chain was determined in a study of early T cells in non-severe SARS-CoV-2 infection. Germline V gene sequence: CDR1 PRHDT, CDR2 FYEKMQ (reference sequence). The trim removed 1 base at V and 5 bases at J, leaving 7 bases unmatched. CDR3 length: 16 amino acids. Individual cDNA molecules received unique molecular identifiers during library preparation. TCRdb used MiXCR to reprocess the 5' RACE reads, holding one entry per CDR3 protein. The data show tens of thousands of distinct CDR3 sequences, 5% to 6.5% seen once. Study-wide points: Using VDJdb, the matching emphasized anti-spike CD8 responses while missing private and CD4 specificities.

On this clonotype itself: Its antigen is not known.

The sequence came from an adult who was a healthcare worker with PCR-confirmed SARS-CoV-2 infection or an uninfected control (not recorded which). This sequence joins TRBV13 and TRBJ2-1; TRBD1 agrees at 8 bases. Sequenced material: whole blood. The CDR3 bases are TGTGCCAGCAGCTTAGTTTTAGGACAGGGTGACAATGAGCAGTTCTTC. Amino acids: CASSLVLGQGDNEQFF.